The text below deals with one T cell receptor (beta chain). The data are from a study of TIL therapy for anti-PD-1-resistant metastatic lung cancer. Overall study context: Progressing patients received lymphodepletion, expanded TIL infusion and IL-2.

The immunoSEQ assay was v3. Profiled with immunoSEQ multiplex PCR; TCRdb holds only in-frame clones, not every one. The repertoire holds more than 35,000 clones, with 73% as singletons. Time point denoted: pre-treatment sample, taken before nivolumab and TIL therapy. The CDR3 loop spans 13 amino acids. Trimming took off 4 bases at V and 6 bases at J, with 12 bases between the two ends. CDR1 and CDR2 from the germline V gene are LNHDA and SQIVND (reference sequence). The sample here was blood, taken at baseline. The clonotype comes from a person between 25 and 79 years old with non-small cell lung cancer. V usage is TRBV19 and J usage is TRBJ1-1; D not certain. The CDR3 DNA sequence: TGTGCCAGTAGTAAGGTTGTAGGAGCTGAAGCTTTCTTT. Translating it yields CASSKVVGAEAFF.